This is a list of T cell receptor beta chains from one sample in a study of PD-1 and CTLA-4 blockade in melanoma. Sequencing used immunoSEQ multiplex PCR; TCRdb keeps in-frame clones, though not all of them. The sample records roughly 30,000 clones, roughly 91% being singletons. Sequences were derived from CD8+ T cells from peripheral blood, sampled before anti-PD-1 treatment. These TCRs come from a human donor with melanoma. The CDR3 runs from the conserved cysteine through the conserved F or W. D genes are given only for firm matches. The size entry is marked missing in some rows and otherwise reads once, few, many or a size class.

j_call | d_call | clone_size | v_call | cdr3_nt | cdr3_aa
TRBJ2-2 | - | - | TRBV24-1 | TGTGCCACCAGTGATGCCGGCAGGACGTCAAACACCGGGGAGCTGTTTTTT | CATSDAGRTSNTGELFF
TRBJ2-2 | - | - | TRBV9 | TGTGCCAGCAGCGCCGGGACGGCCGGCGGGGAGCTGTTTTTT | CASSAGTAGGELFF
TRBJ2-7 | - | - | TRBV2 | TGTGCCAGCAGTGATCGCAGGGAACTTTACGAGCAGTACTTC | CASSDRRELYEQYF
TRBJ2-1 | - | - | TRBV29-1 | TGCAGCGTTGAAGTTGTAGGTCAGGGCCAGCCGGGGAATGAGCAGTTCTTC | CSVEVVGQGQPGNEQFF
TRBJ1-1 | - | - | TRBV9 | TGTGCCAGCAGCGTAGCTTTCGGGCAGGGCGCTGAAGCTTTCTTT | CASSVAFGQGAEAFF
TRBJ2-2 | - | - | TRBV7-3 | TGTGCCAGCAGCTTAGGGGCCGACAGGTTCCCTGGGGAGCTGTTTTTT | CASSLGADRFPGELFF
TRBJ1-4 | TRBD1 | - | TRBV28 | TGTGCCAGCAGTAGAAACGGACAGGGGGAGAATGAAAAACTGTTTTTT | CASSRNGQGENEKLFF
TRBJ2-7 | - | - | TRBV27 | TGTGCCAGCAGTTTAGGCGGCGTCGTCCTCTACGAGCAGTACTTC | CASSLGGVVLYEQYF
TRBJ2-1 | - | - | TRBV12-3/TRBV12-4 | TGTGCCAGCAGTTTAGCGGGAGCGGATGAGCAGTTCTTC | CASSLAGADEQFF
TRBJ2-3 | - | - | TRBV7-9 | TGTGCCAGCAGCTTTTGGGATACTTACCTCACAGATACGCAGTATTTT | CASSFWDTYLTDTQYF
TRBJ1-3 | - | - | TRBV15 | TGTGCCACCAGCAGAGCGCCGAACTCTGGAAACACCATATATTTT | CATSRAPNSGNTIYF
TRBJ1-5 | - | - | TRBV9 | TGTGCCAGCAGCGACGGACCGAGCAATCAGCCCCAGCATTTT | CASSDGPSNQPQHF
TRBJ1-5 | TRBD1 | - | TRBV28 | TGTGCCAGCAGTCGACAGGGCCTAGGAGATCAGCCCCAGCATTTT | CASSRQGLGDQPQHF
TRBJ2-4 | - | - | TRBV4-1 | TGCGCCAGCAGCCAAGAACAGCGACTAGGCAACATTCAGTACTTC | CASSQEQRLGNIQYF
TRBJ1-2 | - | few | TRBV9 | TGTGCCAGCAGCGTAGGGGGGGACTATGGCTACACCTTC | CASSVGGDYGYTF
TRBJ2-3 | - | - | TRBV5-4 | TGTGCCAGCAGGTCGACAGGAGGACCCACAGATACGCAGTATTTT | CASRSTGGPTDTQYF
TRBJ2-2 | TRBD1 | - | TRBV11-3 | TGTGCCAGCAGCTTGGACAGGGGAAACACCGGGGAGCTGTTTTTT | CASSLDRGNTGELFF
TRBJ2-3 | TRBD1 | - | TRBV19 | TGTGCCAGTCGCCGGGACAGGGAAACAGATACGCAGTATTTT | CASRRDRETDTQYF
TRBJ1-6 | - | - | TRBV27 | TGTGCCAGCAGGGGGTGGGACCCCTATAATTCACCCCTCCACTTT | CASRGWDPYNSPLHF
TRBJ2-1 | TRBD2 | - | TRBV5-1 | TGCGCCAGCAGCTTGGTGGCCTCAGCGGGAGGAAGAGAGCAGTTCTTC | CASSLVASAGGREQFF
TRBJ1-1 | - | - | TRBV7-9 | TGTGCCAGCAGCTTAGGGGTCCTGGGAGCTTTCTTT | CASSLGVLGAFF
TRBJ1-1 | - | - | TRBV6-5 | TGTGCCAGCAGGGGACCCCGGGAAGCTTTCTTT | CASRGPREAFF
TRBJ1-1 | TRBD1 | - | TRBV9 | TGTGCCAGCAGCATCCACAGGGGACCGAACACTGAAGCTTTCTTT | CASSIHRGPNTEAFF
TRBJ1-1 | TRBD1 | - | TRBV7-9 | TGTGCCAGCAGTCCGGGACAGGGAACGAAGACTGAAGCTTTCTTT | CASSPGQGTKTEAFF
TRBJ1-1 | - | - | TRBV7-9 | TGTGCCAGCAGGCCTCCCGGGACACCATACACTGAAGCTTTCTTT | CASRPPGTPYTEAFF
TRBJ1-5 | TRBD1 | - | TRBV6-1 | TGTGCCAGCAGTGAATGGGAGGGGGCGGGCGGCAATCAGCCCCAGCATTTT | CASSEWEGAGGNQPQHF
TRBJ1-1 | - | - | TRBV30 | TGTGCCTGGACTAGGGTGGAGAACACTGAAGCTTTCTTT | CAWTRVENTEAFF
TRBJ2-1 | - | - | TRBV19 | TGTGCCAGTAGTTTCGGACTAAGCGATGACAATGAGCAGTTCTTC | CASSFGLSDDNEQFF
TRBJ2-1 | - | - | TRBV5-5 | TGTGCCAGCAGCTTGGCCAAGATCCCCTACAATGAGCAGTTCTTC | CASSLAKIPYNEQFF
TRBJ2-5 | - | - | TRBV19 | TGTGCCTCCAGAGGGGGGCTCCAAGAGACCCAGTACTTC | CASRGGLQETQYF
TRBJ2-7 | - | - | TRBV21-1 | TGTGCCAGCAGCAAATTCACAGGGGGCTGGTACGAGCAGTACTTC | CASSKFTGGWYEQYF
TRBJ1-1 | - | - | TRBV10-1 | TGCGCCAGCAGTGAGTCGGGCAGGGGACCGAACACTGAAGCTTTCTTT | CASSESGRGPNTEAFF
TRBJ1-1 | - | - | TRBV25-1 | TGTGCCAGGTCCCCTGTGAGGGGACCGGCTAACACTGAAGCTTTCTTT | CARSPVRGPANTEAFF
TRBJ1-2 | - | few | TRBV7-9 | TGTGCCAGCAGTCCAACACCATTGCCAGGACCCAGGAATGGCTACACCTTC | CASSPTPLPGPRNGYTF
TRBJ2-1 | TRBD2 | - | TRBV13 | TGTGCCAGCAGCCCCCGACTAGCGGGAGGATACAATGAGCAGTTCTTC | CASSPRLAGGYNEQFF
TRBJ2-1 | - | - | TRBV27 | TGTGCCAGCAAGGATCAGGGGGGCTTTGATGAGCAGTTCTTC | CASKDQGGFDEQFF
TRBJ1-3 | - | once | TRBV29-1 | TGCAGTGTTGCTTCTGGAAACACCATATATTTT | CSVASGNTIYF
TRBJ2-7 | TRBD1 | once | TRBV9 | TGTGCCAGCAGCGCGGGACAGCGCTCCTACGAGCAGTACTTC | CASSAGQRSYEQYF
TRBJ1-1 | - | - | TRBV28 | TGTGCCAGCACTTCAGGTAATGAAGCTTTCTTT | CASTSGNEAFF
TRBJ2-7 | TRBD1 | - | TRBV27 | TGTGCCAGTCCGGGACAGGGCCACGAGCAGTACTTC | CASPGQGHEQYF
TRBJ2-1 | - | once | TRBV27 | TGTGCCAGCAGTTTGTGGGGGGAGGACAATGAGCAGTTCTTC | CASSLWGEDNEQFF
TRBJ1-1 | - | - | TRBV7-9 | TGTGCCAGCAGCTTAGCGCAGCGGGGGAGAGAGATGAACACTGAAGCTTTCTTT | CASSLAQRGREMNTEAFF
TRBJ2-1 | - | - | TRBV4-1 | TGCGCCAGCACCTCTCGGGATGAGCAGTTCTTC | CASTSRDEQFF
TRBJ1-5 | - | - | TRBV27 | TGTGCCAGCAGTTTATATAGTCCAGGGACTGGTCAGCCCCAGCATTTT | CASSLYSPGTGQPQHF
TRBJ1-4 | - | - | TRBV9 | TGTGCCAGCAGCCCCGGGACACTTATTAATGAAAAACTGTTTTTT | CASSPGTLINEKLFF
TRBJ2-1 | - | - | TRBV30 | TGTGCCTGGAGTGTTTTAGCGGCTTACAATGAGCAGTTCTTC | CAWSVLAAYNEQFF
TRBJ1-2 | - | - | TRBV30 | TGTGCCGGCCGGGAGGCAGCTAACTATGGCTACACCTTC | CAGREAANYGYTF
TRBJ1-4 | - | - | TRBV6-5 | TGTGCCAGCAGTCAAAGGGACACCGATGAAAAACTGTTTTTT | CASSQRDTDEKLFF
TRBJ2-4 | - | - | TRBV19 | TGTGCCAGTAGTATAGGTTCACAGGGTGAGGAGTACTTC | CASSIGSQGEEYF
TRBJ2-2 | TRBD2 | - | TRBV29-1 | TGCAGCGTTGAACCCCTAGACGGGGGGGCCGGGGAGCTGTTTTTT | CSVEPLDGGAGELFF
TRBJ2-7 | - | - | TRBV7-6 | TGTGCCAGCAGCTTAGGGGGAGGGGGCGAATCCTACGAGCAGTACTTC | CASSLGGGGESYEQYF
TRBJ2-7 | TRBD1 | - | TRBV30 | TGTGCCTGGAGCCCTGGACAGGGGTACGAGCAGTACTTC | CAWSPGQGYEQYF
TRBJ2-2 | - | - | TRBV13 | TGTGCCAGCAGCGTGAGCGGCGGGGAGCTGTTTTTT | CASSVSGGELFF
TRBJ2-4 | - | - | TRBV5-8 | TGTGCCAGCAGCTTGGGGCAGGGAGCCAAAAACATTCAGTACTTC | CASSLGQGAKNIQYF
TRBJ2-5 | - | - | TRBV29-1 | TGCAGCGTTGAAGTTGACCCGGGGGAGACCCAGTACTTC | CSVEVDPGETQYF
TRBJ1-2 | - | - | TRBV2 | TGTGCCAGCAGTGAGGACAGACGCTACACCTTC | CASSEDRRYTF